What follows are 22 T cell receptor beta chains derived from one specimen sequenced in a study of CD4 and CD8 cells across lung adenocarcinoma regions. TCRdb processed the PCR reads anew with MiXCR; each CDR3 protein has one entry. In the table there are some 20,000 distinct CDR3 sequences, roughly 50% of which are singletons. Sequencing was carried out using CD4+ T cells from the margin of a lung tumor. These receptor sequences come from a male donor with lung adenocarcinoma. The CD4 and CD8 labels of this study may be unreliable.

This clonotype was picked up many times. The gene calls are TRBV20-1 and TRBJ2-7, with 9 nucleotides matching TRBD2. The germline gives CDR1 DFQATT, CDR2 SNEGSKA (reference sequence). J lost 2 bases, V lost 6 bases, and 11 bases had no gene match. The length of the CDR3 is 15 residues. In nucleotides, the CDR3 is TGCAGTGCCCTGGGGGAGACTAGCGGCCCCTACGAGCAGTACTTC. This encodes CSALGETSGPYEQYF.

The chain combines TRBV6-5 with TRBJ2-3; D unresolved. The CDR3 has 11 amino acids. Germline V CDR1 and CDR2: MNHEY, SVGAGI. Trimming took off 1 base at V and 8 bases at J, with 4 bases between the two ends. CDR3 in amino acids: CASSYFGTQYF. The DNA of the CDR3 is TGTGCCAGCAGTTACTTCGGTACGCAGTATTTT.

J is TRBJ2-5 and V is TRBV7-2; 11 positions match TRBD2. Gene TRBJ2-1 matches the end of the DNA better, so the J call may be wrong. Germline CDR1 reads SGHTA; CDR2 reads FQGNSA. The CDR3 runs 15 residues. The CDR3 here is CASSSGLAEVGEQFF. The CDR3 nucleotides are TGTGCCAGCAGCTCGGGACTAGCGGAGGTCGGTGAGCAGTTCTTC.

This clonotype is medium-sized in the sample. The genes are TRBV7-8 and TRBJ2-1; 8 positions match TRBD2. Germline loops: CDR1 SGHVS, CDR2 FQNEAQ. This CDR3 has 14 residues. Trimming at V came to 5 bases and at J to 6 bases, leaving 6 bases not matched to a gene. CDR3 nucleotide sequence: TGTGCCAGCAGCCGAGCGGGAGTGGTCAATGAGCAGTTCTTC. It translates to CASSRAGVVNEQFF.

The V and J genes are TRBV11-3 and TRBJ2-7; D remains ambiguous. Germline V CDR1 and CDR2: SGHNT, YENEEA. The V and J ends lost 0 bases and 4 bases respectively, with 19 bases between them. This CDR3 region has 17 residues. The CDR3 DNA is TGTGCCAGCAGCTTAGACTCGTTACCGGTTCCTCAATACGAGCAGTACTTC. Amino acid sequence: CASSLDSLPVPQYEQYF.

The CDR3 spells CASSIGGRADTQYF. CDR3 coding DNA: TGTGCCAGCAGCATTGGCGGCAGGGCAGATACGCAGTATTTT. This chain uses TRBV12-3 or TRBV12-4 with TRBJ2-3, with a tentative D call TRBD1 (5 bases). The CDR3 covers 14 residues. V was cut by 6 bases and J by 4 bases, with 14 bases left in between.

As for this clonotype: One end of the junction fails to match germline, which may point to a read error. This CDR3 reads CASSHYTSGGRNRYF. In nucleotides, the CDR3 is TGCGCCAGCAGCCATTACACTAGCGGAGGTCGGAACAGGTACTTC. The chain has TRBV10-1 and TRBJ2-1; TRBD2 agrees at 8 bases. The CDR3 runs to 15 residues. CDR1 WNHNN and CDR2 SYGVQD come from the germline V gene (reference sequence).

V is TRBV6-1 and J is TRBJ2-7, with 11 bases lining up with TRBD2. CDR3 length equals 19 residues. Trimming removed 6 bases from V and 6 bases from J; junction bases left unmatched: 22. The germline gives CDR1 MNHNS, CDR2 SASEGT. CDR3 coding DNA: TGTGCCAGCAGCCATACATACCCGGGGCTAGCGGGAGGAGAGGGCGAGCAGTACTTC. This codes for CASSHTYPGLAGGEGEQYF.

This clonotype was counted at least ten times. This chain joins TRBV6-4 and TRBJ2-7, with 8 bases identical to TRBD2. J was trimmed by 1 base and V by 0 bases; bases with no gene match: 8. Per the germline V gene, CDR1 is MRHNA and CDR2 is SNTAGT. CDR3 length: 17 residues. CDR3 bases: TGTGCCAGCAGTGACTCCAGGCGGGAGGTCGAGTCCTACGAGCAGTACTTC. Translating it yields CASSDSRREVESYEQYF.

This clonotype was seen a handful of times. A single base separates this from a much larger clone, so it may be a read error. The rearrangement uses TRBV7-6 and TRBJ2-1; TRBD2 aligns across 12 bases. V shed 5 bases, J shed 10 bases, and the junction held 6 bases outside the gene matches. Germline V gene data show CDR1 as SGHVS and CDR2 as FNYEAQ. CDR3 length: 14 amino acids. The CDR3 here is CASSALAGGHEQFF. For the CDR3, the DNA is TGTGCCAGCAGCGCACTAGCGGGAGGCCACGAGCAGTTCTTC.

This clonotype was seen many times. This chain uses TRBV6-1 with TRBJ2-3; D remains ambiguous. Per the germline V gene, CDR1 is MNHNS and CDR2 is SASEGT. The germline V and J ends were trimmed by 0 bases and 0 bases, with 4 bases remaining between them. CDR3 length: 14 residues. CDR3 loop: CASSEARSTDTQYF. DNA for the CDR3: TGTGCCAGCAGTGAAGCGCGCAGCACAGATACGCAGTATTTT.

To note about this clonotype: A much more abundant neighbour one base away suggests this may be a read error. V is TRBV6-1 and J is TRBJ2-1; 8 bases align to TRBD1. Unmatched junction bases numbered 12, after V lost 7 bases and J lost 10 bases. In germline, CDR1 is MNHNS, CDR2 SASEGT. The CDR3 runs to 14 residues. The CDR3 DNA is TGTGCCAGCACCGGACAGGGCCTCTCCTACGAGCAGTTCTTC. Its translation is CASTGQGLSYEQFF.

Concerning this clonotype: The junction departs from the called germline gene at one end, perhaps through a read error. The chain combines TRBV10-1 with TRBJ2-4; D not certain. CDR1 is WNHNN, CDR2 SYGVQD, per germline (reference sequence). The CDR3 has 14 amino acids. CDR3 loop: CPTSTLGAEDIQYF. The CDR3 nucleotides are TGCCCCACCTCGACGCTCGGAGCCGAAGATATTCAGTACTTT.

With regard to this clonotype: The junction does not match germline at one end; this may be a read error. The chain recombines TRBV6-4 with TRBJ2-3, with D perhaps TRBD2 (7 bases). The CDR3 is made up of 15 amino acids. Germline CDR1 MRHNA, CDR2 SNTAGT. In nucleotides, the CDR3 is TGTGCCAGCGGTGACGGGGGCGGGAGCCAAGATACGCAGTATTTT. Residues: CASGDGGGSQDTQYF.

In DNA, the CDR3 is TGTGCCAGGGGCTGGGGGCCGCGGGACCCAGATACCCAGTACTTC. This translates into CARGWGPRDPDTQYF. The rearrangement links TRBV6-1 to TRBJ2-5; D might be TRBD1 or TRBD2, each matching 6 bases. V was pared by 9 bases and J by 8 bases, with 25 bases between. In germline, CDR1 is MNHNS, CDR2 SASEGT. The CDR3 contains 15 residues.

Many counts were recorded for this clonotype. The chain employs TRBV30 and TRBJ2-1, with 7 nucleotides matching TRBD1. Germline CDR1 GTSNPN, CDR2 SVGIG (reference sequence). Trimming at V came to 2 bases and at J to 6 bases, leaving 7 bases not matched to a gene. This CDR3 is 14 amino acids long. CDR3 nucleotides: TGTGCCTGGAGTCCAATTGGGACAGCCAATGAGCAGTTCTTC. This gives the protein CAWSPIGTANEQFF. Based on the CDR3 plus reference TRBV30 and TRBJ2-1, the full variable domain is SQTIHQWPATLVQPVGSPLSLECTVEGTSNPNLYWYRQAAGRGLQLLFYSVGIGQISSEVPQNLSASRPQDRQFILSSKKLLLSDSGFYLCAWSPIGTANEQFFGPGTRLTVL.

This clonotype is deemed medium-sized. The J gene is TRBJ2-5, the V gene TRBV4-1, with D unresolved. The length of the CDR3 is 15 residues. Germline V gene data show CDR1 as MGHRA and CDR2 as YSYEKL. V lost 0 bases, J lost 2 bases, and 10 bases lay in between. The CDR3, as DNA: TGCGCCAGCAGCCAAGATGGTTTGGCACAAGAGACCCAGTACTTC. This codes for CASSQDGLAQETQYF.

The chain carries TRBV14 and TRBJ2-1; the match to TRBD2 covers 7 bases. CDR1 and CDR2 from the germline V gene are SGHDN and FVKESK. The CDR3 is 16 residues long. J was trimmed by 4 bases and V by 0 bases; bases with no gene match: 6. CDR3 protein: CASSQEGGSGYNEQFF. In DNA, the CDR3 is TGTGCCAGCAGCCAAGAGGGCGGGAGTGGTTACAATGAGCAGTTCTTC.

The J gene is TRBJ2-2, the V gene TRBV6-1, with D hard to call. V was pared by 6 bases and J by 10 bases, with 9 bases between. CDR3 length equals 11 residues. Germline assignment: CDR1 MNHNS and CDR2 SASEGT. The CDR3 nucleotides read TGTGCCAGCAGGAAAAAAGAGGAGCTGTTTTTT. This translates into CASRKKEELFF.

This chain connects TRBV27 to TRBJ2-4; D is perhaps TRBD2 (6 bases). This CDR3 is 15 amino acids long. Trimming took 6 bases from V and 13 from J, leaving 25 bases between them. Germline-derived CDR1 and CDR2 are MNHEY and SMNVEV (reference sequence). As DNA, the CDR3 is TGTGCCAGCAGCCAGGACTACTACTCCTACAATGAGCAGTACTTC. Protein sequence: CASSQDYYSYNEQYF.

This clonotype was counted many times. The chain employs TRBV15 and TRBJ2-5, with 7 bases lining up with TRBD1. The CDR3 is 17 residues long. Germline CDR1 and CDR2: LNHNV and YYDKDF (reference sequence). V was clipped by 0 bases and J by 4 bases; unmatched bases: 11. The CDR3 spells CATSRDGTTGSRETQYF. DNA of the CDR3: TGTGCCACCAGCAGAGATGGAACGACAGGGAGTCGAGAGACCCAGTACTTC.

This clonotype was counted only a few times. The chain has TRBV20-1 and TRBJ2-1; 15 bases fit TRBD2. Germline V gene data show CDR1 as DFQATT and CDR2 as SNEGSKA (reference sequence). Trimming removed 6 bases from V and 7 bases from J; junction bases left unmatched: 10. The CDR3 consists of 16 residues. CDR3 coding DNA: TGCAGTGCCTCCCTGCCGGGGACTAGCGGGAGGAATGAGCAGTTCTTC. Protein sequence: CSASLPGTSGRNEQFF.